Below, one TCR beta chain is given with its context. The data were taken from a study of pediatric ulcerative colitis. Rectal tissue came from one to two pinch biopsies taken at colonoscopy. TCRdb keeps only in-frame clones here, not all; method: immunoSEQ multiplex PCR. The sample lists tens of thousands of clones; 65% to 80% were seen once. J lost 4 bases, V lost 10 bases, and 5 bases had no gene match. The CDR3 covers 14 residues. CDR1 is MGHDK, CDR2 SYGVNS, per germline. This sequence originates from a boy aged 5 to 17 with severe ulcerative colitis. The sequenced material came from gut tissue. The gene calls are TRBV25-1 and TRBJ2-1; 12 bases align to TRBD2. The CDR3 DNA follows: TGTGCCACCGCACTAGCGGGAGGTTACAATGAGCAGTTCTTC. It yields the protein CATALAGGYNEQFF.